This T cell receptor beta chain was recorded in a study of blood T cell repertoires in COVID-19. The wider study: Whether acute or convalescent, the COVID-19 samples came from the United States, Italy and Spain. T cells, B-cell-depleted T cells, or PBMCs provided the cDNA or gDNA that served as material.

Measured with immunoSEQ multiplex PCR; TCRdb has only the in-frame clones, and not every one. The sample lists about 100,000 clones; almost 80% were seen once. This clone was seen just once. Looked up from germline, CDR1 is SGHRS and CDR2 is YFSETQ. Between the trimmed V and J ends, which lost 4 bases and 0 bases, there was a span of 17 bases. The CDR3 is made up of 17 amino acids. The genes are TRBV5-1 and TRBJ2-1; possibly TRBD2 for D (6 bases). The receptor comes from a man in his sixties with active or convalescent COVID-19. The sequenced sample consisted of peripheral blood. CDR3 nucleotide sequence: TGCGCCAGCAGCCGGGAGCCGGTTCCCCGCTCCTACAATGAGCAGTTCTTC. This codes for CASSREPVPRSYNEQFF.